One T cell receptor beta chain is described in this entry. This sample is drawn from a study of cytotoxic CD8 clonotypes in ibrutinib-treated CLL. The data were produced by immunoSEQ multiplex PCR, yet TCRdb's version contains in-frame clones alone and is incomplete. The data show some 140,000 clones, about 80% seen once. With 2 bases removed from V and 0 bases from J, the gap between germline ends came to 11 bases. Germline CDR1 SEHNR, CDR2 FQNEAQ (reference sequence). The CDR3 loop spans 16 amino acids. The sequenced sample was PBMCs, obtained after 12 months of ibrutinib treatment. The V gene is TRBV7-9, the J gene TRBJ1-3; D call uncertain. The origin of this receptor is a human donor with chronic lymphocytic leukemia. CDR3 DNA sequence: TGTGCCAGCAGCTTATCTTCGGGGTACTCTGGAAACACCATATATTTT. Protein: CASSLSSGYSGNTIYF.